A selection of T cell receptor beta chains follows, all from one sample in a study of OX40 agonist ivuxolimab in advanced cancers. TCRdb keeps only in-frame clones here, not all; method: immunoSEQ multiplex PCR. The sample has about 60,000 clones; around 80% are singletons. Specimen: CD4+ or CD8+ T cells sorted from blood, collected in a trial of the OX40 agonist ivuxolimab. These receptors all stem from an adult with an advanced solid tumor such as melanoma, head and neck, liver or kidney cancer. Each CDR3 is given with its conserved first and last residue. Each record gives: V gene, D gene, clone size, J gene, CDR3 protein, CDR3 DNA. The D gene is left open where the match is weak. The size entry is marked missing in some rows and otherwise reads once, few, many or a size class.

V gene: TRBV11-3
D gene: .
clone size: once
J gene: TRBJ1-3
CDR3 protein: CASSLGPLGNTIYF
CDR3 DNA: TGTGCCAGCAGCTTAGGCCCACTCGGGAACACCATATATTTT

V gene: TRBV7-2
D gene: TRBD1
clone size: .
J gene: TRBJ2-1
CDR3 protein: CASSLEGGTYNEQFF
CDR3 DNA: TGTGCCAGCAGCTTAGAAGGGGGCACCTACAATGAGCAGTTCTTC

V gene: TRBV18
D gene: .
clone size: .
J gene: TRBJ1-1
CDR3 protein: CASSPQNTEAFF
CDR3 DNA: TGTGCCAGCTCACCACAGAACACTGAAGCTTTCTTT

V gene: TRBV7-7
D gene: .
clone size: once
J gene: TRBJ1-1
CDR3 protein: CASSLSPGTEAFF
CDR3 DNA: TGTGCTAGCAGCTTATCCCCGGGCACTGAAGCTTTCTTT

V gene: TRBV19
D gene: .
clone size: .
J gene: TRBJ1-4
CDR3 protein: CASSIDHGEGLFF
CDR3 DNA: TGTGCCAGTAGTATAGATCACGGGGAGGGACTGTTTTTT

V gene: TRBV4-1
D gene: .
clone size: once
J gene: TRBJ2-3
CDR3 protein: CASSQGIGPGEDTQYF
CDR3 DNA: TGCGCCAGCAGCCAGGGTATCGGGCCAGGGGAGGATACGCAGTATTTT

V gene: TRBV2
D gene: .
clone size: .
J gene: TRBJ2-1
CDR3 protein: CASSERRSSYNEQFF
CDR3 DNA: TGTGCCAGCAGTGAACGAAGAAGCTCCTACAATGAGCAGTTCTTC

V gene: TRBV5-1
D gene: TRBD1
clone size: .
J gene: TRBJ2-2
CDR3 protein: CASSLWGQGADTGELFF
CDR3 DNA: TGCGCCAGCAGCTTGTGGGGACAGGGGGCGGACACCGGGGAGCTGTTTTTT

V gene: TRBV5-4
D gene: .
clone size: .
J gene: TRBJ1-2
CDR3 protein: CASSWGNDYGYTF
CDR3 DNA: TGTGCCAGCAGCTGGGGGAACGACTATGGCTACACCTTC

V gene: TRBV29-1
D gene: .
clone size: once
J gene: TRBJ2-6
CDR3 protein: CSVRDQGLGANVLTF
CDR3 DNA: TGCAGCGTGAGGGATCAGGGGCTTGGGGCCAACGTCCTGACTTTC

V gene: TRBV5-1
D gene: .
clone size: .
J gene: TRBJ1-2
CDR3 protein: CASSLGGPYGYTF
CDR3 DNA: TGCGCCAGCAGCTTGGGGGGACCCTATGGCTACACCTTC

V gene: TRBV6-6
D gene: .
clone size: .
J gene: TRBJ2-7
CDR3 protein: CASSYSPAYEQYF
CDR3 DNA: TGTGCCAGCAGTTACTCGCCCGCCTACGAGCAGTACTTC

V gene: TRBV2
D gene: .
clone size: .
J gene: TRBJ1-2
CDR3 protein: CASSGYFYGYTF
CDR3 DNA: TGTGCCAGCAGTGGTTACTTCTATGGCTACACCTTC

V gene: TRBV9
D gene: .
clone size: few
J gene: TRBJ2-3
CDR3 protein: CASSSGLTDTQYF
CDR3 DNA: TGTGCCAGCAGCTCGGGACTCACAGATACGCAGTATTTT

V gene: TRBV11-1
D gene: .
clone size: .
J gene: TRBJ2-7
CDR3 protein: CASSLLAGFYEQYF
CDR3 DNA: TGTGCCAGCAGCTTATTGGCAGGGTTCTACGAGCAGTACTTC

V gene: TRBV19
D gene: .
clone size: .
J gene: TRBJ2-1
CDR3 protein: CASSMGHRPPYNEQFF
CDR3 DNA: TGTGCCAGTAGTATGGGCCACAGGCCCCCCTACAATGAGCAGTTCTTC

V gene: TRBV5-1
D gene: .
clone size: once
J gene: TRBJ2-1
CDR3 protein: CASSNFISGSSYNEQFF
CDR3 DNA: TGCGCCAGCAGCAATTTTATTAGCGGTAGCTCCTACAATGAGCAGTTCTTC

V gene: TRBV6-1
D gene: TRBD1
clone size: .
J gene: TRBJ1-1
CDR3 protein: CASSDRGFTEAFF
CDR3 DNA: TGTGCCAGCAGCGACAGGGGGTTCACTGAAGCTTTCTTT

V gene: TRBV5-4
D gene: .
clone size: once
J gene: TRBJ2-1
CDR3 protein: CASSLSSSSYNEQFF
CDR3 DNA: TGTGCCAGCAGCTTGTCTAGTTCCTCCTACAATGAGCAGTTCTTC

V gene: TRBV7-2
D gene: TRBD2
clone size: .
J gene: TRBJ2-7
CDR3 protein: CASSPIAGGMGNEQYF
CDR3 DNA: TGTGCCAGCAGCCCAATAGCGGGAGGGATGGGTAACGAGCAGTACTTC

V gene: TRBV7-9
D gene: .
clone size: .
J gene: TRBJ2-5
CDR3 protein: CASSAKETQYF
CDR3 DNA: TGTGCCAGCAGCGCTAAAGAGACCCAGTACTTC

V gene: TRBV4-3
D gene: TRBD1
clone size: .
J gene: TRBJ2-7
CDR3 protein: CASSHSDRVHEQYF
CDR3 DNA: TGCGCCAGCAGCCATTCGGACAGGGTCCACGAGCAGTACTTC

V gene: TRBV5-1
D gene: TRBD2
clone size: once
J gene: TRBJ2-1
CDR3 protein: CASSSLAGGAGEQFF
CDR3 DNA: TGCGCCAGCAGCTCACTAGCGGGAGGGGCAGGAGAGCAGTTCTTC

V gene: TRBV7-3
D gene: .
clone size: .
J gene: TRBJ2-3
CDR3 protein: CASSLRGDITDTQYF
CDR3 DNA: TGTGCCAGCAGCTTGAGGGGGGACATCACAGATACGCAGTATTTT

V gene: TRBV9
D gene: .
clone size: .
J gene: TRBJ2-7
CDR3 protein: CASSPRLGAGAYEQYF
CDR3 DNA: TGTGCCAGCAGCCCGCGCCTAGGTGCAGGGGCCTACGAGCAGTACTTC

V gene: TRBV15
D gene: TRBD2
clone size: once
J gene: TRBJ2-7
CDR3 protein: CATSRDLGTSGRYEQYF
CDR3 DNA: TGTGCCACCAGCAGAGATCTCGGGACTAGCGGGAGGTACGAGCAGTACTTC

V gene: TRBV7-2
D gene: .
clone size: .
J gene: TRBJ2-7
CDR3 protein: CASSLLRGVGEQYF
CDR3 DNA: TGTGCCAGCAGCTTATTGCGCGGAGTTGGCGAGCAGTACTTC

V gene: TRBV30
D gene: .
clone size: .
J gene: TRBJ1-2
CDR3 protein: CAWTRRDYGYTF
CDR3 DNA: TGTGCCTGGACCAGGAGGGACTATGGCTACACCTTC

V gene: TRBV4-2
D gene: TRBD2
clone size: .
J gene: TRBJ2-3
CDR3 protein: CASSHGLAGVPNTDTQYF
CDR3 DNA: TGTGCCAGCAGCCACGGACTAGCGGGAGTGCCCAACACAGATACGCAGTATTTT

V gene: TRBV30
D gene: .
clone size: .
J gene: TRBJ2-7
CDR3 protein: CAWSWGGEQYF
CDR3 DNA: TGTGCCTGGAGTTGGGGAGGTGAGCAGTACTTC

V gene: TRBV9
D gene: TRBD1
clone size: .
J gene: TRBJ1-4
CDR3 protein: CASSADRDEKLFF
CDR3 DNA: TGTGCCAGCAGCGCTGACAGGGATGAAAAACTGTTTTTT

V gene: TRBV4-3
D gene: TRBD1
clone size: once
J gene: TRBJ1-2
CDR3 protein: CASSLGQGYGYTF
CDR3 DNA: TGCGCCAGCAGCCTCGGACAGGGCTATGGCTACACCTTC

V gene: TRBV7-8
D gene: .
clone size: .
J gene: TRBJ1-6
CDR3 protein: CASSLGGVLGSPLHF
CDR3 DNA: TGTGCCAGCAGCTTAGGGGGGGTCTTAGGTTCACCCCTCCACTTT

V gene: TRBV5-6
D gene: .
clone size: .
J gene: TRBJ1-2
CDR3 protein: CASSSQGSGGYTF
CDR3 DNA: TGTGCCAGCAGTTCACAGGGATCTGGTGGCTACACCTTC

V gene: TRBV5-4
D gene: .
clone size: .
J gene: TRBJ1-4
CDR3 protein: CASSRQVATNEKLFF
CDR3 DNA: TGTGCCAGCAGCCGACAGGTAGCAACTAATGAAAAACTGTTTTTT

V gene: TRBV19
D gene: .
clone size: .
J gene: TRBJ2-2
CDR3 protein: CASTPQWDTGELFF
CDR3 DNA: TGTGCCAGTACCCCGCAGTGGGACACCGGGGAGCTGTTTTTT

V gene: TRBV6-5
D gene: .
clone size: once
J gene: TRBJ1-4
CDR3 protein: CASSYSGVATNEKLFF
CDR3 DNA: TGTGCCAGCAGTTACTCAGGAGTTGCAACTAATGAAAAACTGTTTTTT

V gene: TRBV4-2
D gene: TRBD1
clone size: .
J gene: TRBJ2-1
CDR3 protein: CASSPLTGTGINEQFF
CDR3 DNA: TGTGCCAGCAGCCCATTAACCGGGACAGGGATCAATGAGCAGTTCTTC

V gene: TRBV10-3
D gene: TRBD1
clone size: .
J gene: TRBJ2-2
CDR3 protein: CAISESRGRPGELFF
CDR3 DNA: TGTGCCATCAGTGAGTCAAGGGGGCGACCCGGGGAGCTGTTTTTT

V gene: TRBV7-8
D gene: .
clone size: .
J gene: TRBJ2-3
CDR3 protein: CASSSVGYTQYF
CDR3 DNA: TGTGCCAGCAGCTCGGTTGGGTATACGCAGTATTTT

V gene: TRBV2
D gene: TRBD1
clone size: few
J gene: TRBJ1-2
CDR3 protein: CASSETAPGQGGGYTF
CDR3 DNA: TGTGCCAGCAGTGAAACAGCCCCGGGACAGGGAGGTGGCTACACCTTC